The sequence of this TCR beta chain was determined in a study of post-analysis software for immune sequencing data (dated by TCRdb to 2015 to 2017). About the investigation overall: Relapsing-remitting, secondary progressive and progressive-relapsing multiple sclerosis were recorded as disease courses, and subtype annotation was lacking for some patients. The patient repertoires were set against about 12 previously published healthy control repertoires from donors whose ages ranged from roughly 6 to 26 years. A subset of samples was prepared in parallel using single-end sample barcoding, then pooled and co-amplified after Illumina adapter ligation.

The library was produced with PCR. Sequenced on an Illumina HiSeq 2500. To reduce PCR and sequencing biases, unique molecular identifiers were incorporated into the TCR beta cDNA libraries. Per 1 to 10 million input T cells, approximately 500,000 cDNA molecules were obtained, such that each molecule approximated one T cell. The patient libraries were prepared and sequenced using the same protocol as the earlier healthy control dataset. Samples belonging to the same batch were prepared together, multiplexed and sequenced on a shared HiSeq lane. The authors' analysis ran thus. MIGEC handled the raw barcoded reads, throwing out single-read molecular identifier groups before consensus assembly and CDR3 extraction. VDJtools was used for post-analysis of the clonotype tables, and diversity was normalized by down-sampling every dataset to the size of the smallest sample. Repertoire overlap clustering matched CDR3 amino acid but not nucleotide sequences to correct batch-related cross-sample contamination. TCRdb trimmed public reads at Q25 via fastp, called clones via MiXCR and kept in-frame beta chains. Every CDR3 protein is listed once, alongside the most common genes and DNA of its rows. TCRdb's processing, not the study's, gives the V and J calls here. This sample has 450,000 to 650,000 distinct CDR3 sequences in its table, and roughly two fifths of those were observed once. The top ten clonotypes cover 1.5% to 2% of the sample.

Study-level results and caveats: Four or five TRBV segments, including TRBV5-6, TRBV5-1 and TRBV20-1, were significantly more frequent in patients than controls. Normalized Chao1 diversity was significantly lower in multiple sclerosis patients than controls, suggesting substantial peripheral T-cell clonal expansion. Direct clustering with F measure showed strong co-clustering of samples prepared in the same batch, prompting a batch-effect correction. The control group was slightly older than the multiple sclerosis patient group.

To demonstrate the VDJtools post-analysis software, TCR beta repertoires were profiled from the peripheral blood of about 14 young patients with multiple sclerosis. The multiple sclerosis patients were children and adolescents ranging in age from about 6 to 17 years. The germline V gene encodes CDR1 MNHEY and CDR2 SVGEGT. Trimming accounts for 0 bases at V and 1 base at J, while the number of junction bases matched to no gene is 6. The CDR3 starts with the cysteine, ends with the phenylalanine, and has 18 residues. Only the CDR3 region is kept as DNA, spanning 54 bases read in frame from base 1. A word on this clonotype: Its antigen is unknown. One base away there is no much larger clone; base qualities are not given.

The chain was built from TRBV6-2 or TRBV6-3 and TRBJ2-5; 12 middle bases align to TRBD2. What was sequenced was blood. The clonotype originates from a girl between 5 and 17 years old with multiple sclerosis. The CDR3 region reads CASSYSRLAGVIQETQYF. The sequenced DNA: TGTGCCAGCAGTTACTCGAGACTAGCGGGAGTCATCCAAGAGACCCAGTACTTC.